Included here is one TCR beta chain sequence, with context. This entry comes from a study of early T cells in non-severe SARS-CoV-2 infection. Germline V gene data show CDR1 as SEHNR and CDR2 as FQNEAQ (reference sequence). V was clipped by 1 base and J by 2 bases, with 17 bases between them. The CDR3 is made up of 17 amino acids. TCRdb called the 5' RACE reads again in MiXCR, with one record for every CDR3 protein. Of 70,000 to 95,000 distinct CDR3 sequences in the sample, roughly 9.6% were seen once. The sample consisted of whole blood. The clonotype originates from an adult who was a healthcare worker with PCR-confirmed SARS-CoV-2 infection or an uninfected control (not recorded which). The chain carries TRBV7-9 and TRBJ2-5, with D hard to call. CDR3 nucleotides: TGTGCCAGCAGCTTAGGCCAGAGCGAGCGCGCGCAAGAGACCCAGTACTTC. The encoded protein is CASSLGQSERAQETQYF.